This record concerns one TCR beta chain sequence. Compared with the rest of its sample, this clonotype is medium-sized (0.01 to 0.1%). The antigen it recognizes is unknown. No clone much larger than this one lies a single base away; base qualities are absent. The data were taken from a study of immune heterogeneity within non-small cell lung tumors (dated by TCRdb to the late 2010s). The study in broad terms: Histology comprised a handful of squamous cell carcinomas, roughly ten non-squamous carcinomas and 1 tumor not otherwise specified. The study combined whole-exome sequencing, RNA-seq and TCR beta repertoire sequencing of multiple spatially distinct regions from each NSCLC tumor to examine intratumoral immune heterogeneity. Transcriptome data were available for just 40 to 50 loci from around twelve patients, whereas TCR repertoire analysis spanned 55 to 65 tumor loci from some 16 patients. Neoantigen binding to each patient's HLA alleles was predicted with netMHCpan-3.0 for mutant peptides of 8 to 11 amino acids.

The TCR beta CDR3 region was amplified with a multiplex PCR system whose first round of about 11 cycles used 32 V-gene forward primers and 13 J-gene reverse primers. First-round PCR used a QIAGEN Multiplex PCR Kit, and primer sequences were filed in Chinese patent CN105087789A. Illumina universal primers were added in a second PCR round performed with the Phusion High-Fidelity PCR Kit. Paired-end sequencing of TCR libraries was carried out on the Illumina HiSeq X Ten platform at a read length of 151 bp. On the authors' methods: Reads lacking multiplex PCR primers were removed with Cutadapt, read pairs were merged with PEAR, and CDR3 regions were called with MiXCR default settings. Shannon entropy measured repertoire diversity, and clonality was calculated as one minus the Shannon entropy divided by the ln of the count of productive unique sequences. A clonotype counted as a dominant or high-frequency T-cell clone when its frequency was 0.5% or higher. TCRdb passed the public sequencing reads through fastp at Q25 and MiXCR, retaining productive beta sequences. A single entry per CDR3 protein holds the most common genes and DNA from its merged rows. For this entry, the V and J calls and clone size follow TCRdb and not the study's own pipeline. The table for this sample lists about 4,300 distinct CDR3 sequences; 24% of them were counted only once. The top ten hold around 10% of the sample.

The TCR template was genomic DNA extracted from bulk tumor tissue, and roughly 590 ng of gDNA was amplified for each sample. During surgery, multiple biopsies were taken from each primary tumor, with sampling sites spaced as far apart as possible within the tumor mass. The study cohort was described as untreated and was composed of newly diagnosed NSCLC cases undergoing curative surgery. The donor group was made up of roughly 15 newly diagnosed non-small cell lung cancer patients undergoing surgery with curative intent. Two independent pathologists reviewed the resected tumor masses. Sequencing was performed only on DNA and RNA samples of high quality. Overall study results and their limits: Local T-cell repertoire clonality showed a statistically significant but moderate positive correlation with local tumor mutational burden (R 0.3 to 0.35). High-frequency TCR beta clonotypes were found to be largely distinct between individual patients. Within a given patient, the same dominant CDR3B clonotypes showed up repeatedly across loci, although different tumor locations also carried unique high-frequency clones.

Trimming at the junction amounts to 5 bases on V and 6 bases on J, and the germline ends lie 13 bases apart. According to the germline V gene (reference sequence), CDR1 reads SEHNR and CDR2 reads FQNEAQ. The CDR3 runs 14 amino acids, cysteine and phenylalanine included. The entry retains the CDR3 DNA only, 42 bases that are in frame from base 1. This TCR was sampled from a man aged 45-65 years with non-small cell lung cancer. The sample consisted of lung tumor tissue. Recombination joined TRBV7-9 with TRBJ2-2, and TRBD1 may be the D gene, going by 5 matching bases. The CDR3 amino acid sequence is: CASSGQGVPGELFF. The nucleotides read TGTGCCAGCAGCGGGCAGGGTGTCCCCGGGGAGCTGTTTTTT.